This T cell receptor beta chain was sequenced in a study of shared clonotypes between healthy human individuals. General study points: Only blood was sampled; tissue repertoires likely differ.

Note on this clone: What it recognizes is unknown.

The table came from immunoSEQ multiplex PCR; TCRdb's copy has only in-frame clones and leaves some out. The profile shows approximately 2.5 million clones, 85% to 95% of them singletons. What was sequenced was naive CD4+ T cells sorted from blood. Subset given: CD45RA+ positively selected. The receptor was derived from a man between 18 and 35 years old in good health.

The CDR3 is CASSYFVGAKNIQYF. The CDR3 DNA follows: TGTGCCAGCAGTTACTTCGTGGGGGCCAAAAACATTCAGTACTTC. This chain connects TRBV6-5 to TRBJ2-4; D remains ambiguous. The CDR3 has 15 amino acids. V lost 1 base to trimming and J lost 1 base, with 8 bases between them. The V gene's germline CDR1 is MNHEY and CDR2 SVGAGI.